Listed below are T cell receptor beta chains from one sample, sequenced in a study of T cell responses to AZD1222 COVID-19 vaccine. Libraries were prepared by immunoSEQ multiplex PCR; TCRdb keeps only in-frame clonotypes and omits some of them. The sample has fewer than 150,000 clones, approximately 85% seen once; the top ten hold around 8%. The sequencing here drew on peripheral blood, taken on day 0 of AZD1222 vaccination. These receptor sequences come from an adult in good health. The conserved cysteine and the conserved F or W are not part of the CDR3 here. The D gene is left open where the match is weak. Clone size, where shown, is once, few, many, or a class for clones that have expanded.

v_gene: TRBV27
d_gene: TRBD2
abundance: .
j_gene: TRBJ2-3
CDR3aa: AAGTSGLGPQY

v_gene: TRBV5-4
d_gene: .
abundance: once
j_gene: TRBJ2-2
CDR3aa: ASSLAAVARNTGELF

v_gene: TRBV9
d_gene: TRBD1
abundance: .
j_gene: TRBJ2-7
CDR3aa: ASSKGSGQGHYEQY

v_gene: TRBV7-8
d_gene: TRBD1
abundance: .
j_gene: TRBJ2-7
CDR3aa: ASSLGQGFSYEQY

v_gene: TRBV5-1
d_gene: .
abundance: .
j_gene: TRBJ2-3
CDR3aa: ASSSRGTLSTDTQY

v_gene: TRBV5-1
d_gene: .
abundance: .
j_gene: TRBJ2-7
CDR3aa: ASSLGDRQAYEQY

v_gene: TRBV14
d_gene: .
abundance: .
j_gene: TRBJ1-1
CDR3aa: ASSPFSQVMTEAF

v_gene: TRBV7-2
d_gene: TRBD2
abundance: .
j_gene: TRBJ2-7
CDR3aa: ASSLGLVYHEQY

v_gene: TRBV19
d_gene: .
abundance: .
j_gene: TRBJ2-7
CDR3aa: ASSSSRASPYEQY

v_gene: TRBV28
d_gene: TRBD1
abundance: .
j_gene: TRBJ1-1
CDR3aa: ASSLSPQGATTEAF

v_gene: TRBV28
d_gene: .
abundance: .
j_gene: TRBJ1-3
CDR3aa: ASSTSGASSGNTIY

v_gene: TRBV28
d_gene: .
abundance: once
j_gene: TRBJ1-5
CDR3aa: ASSLYGGGTQH

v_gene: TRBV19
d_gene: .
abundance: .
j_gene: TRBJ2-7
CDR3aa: ASRRGQVDEQY

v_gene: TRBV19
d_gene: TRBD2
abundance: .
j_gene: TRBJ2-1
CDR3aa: ASSMGTSVYNEQF

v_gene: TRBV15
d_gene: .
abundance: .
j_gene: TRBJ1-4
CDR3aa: ATSRDGGANEKLF

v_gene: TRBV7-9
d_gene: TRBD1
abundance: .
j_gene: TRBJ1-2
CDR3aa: ASTLSTGGYGYT

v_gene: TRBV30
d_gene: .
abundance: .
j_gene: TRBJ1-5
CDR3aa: AWSREGQPQH

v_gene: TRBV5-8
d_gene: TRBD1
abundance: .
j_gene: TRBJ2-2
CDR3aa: ASSGQGTGELF

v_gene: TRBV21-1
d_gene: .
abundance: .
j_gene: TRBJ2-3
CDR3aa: ASSKRGEGWSTDTQY

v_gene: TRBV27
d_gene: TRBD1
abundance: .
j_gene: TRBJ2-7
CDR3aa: ASSLYRGYPNEQY